The 23 T cell receptor beta chains listed next were all sequenced from one sample in a study of cytomegalovirus exposure and HLA in healthy donors. PCR involved 60 Vbeta and 13 Jbeta primers. The protocol was immunoSEQ multiplex PCR, while the TCRdb copy is restricted to in-frame clones and leaves out a portion. This table has some 190,000 clones, around 88% appearing once. Sequencing was carried out using PBMCs. These receptors originate from a woman aged 30 to 39 in good health and CMV-seronegative.

In its sample, this clone was seen a few times. CDR3 residues: CASNPQGATYGYTF. The DNA of the CDR3 is TGCGCCAGCAATCCTCAGGGGGCTACGTATGGCTACACCTTC. The gene calls are TRBV5-1 and TRBJ1-2, with TRBD1 matching over 8 bases. Per the germline V gene, CDR1 is SGHRS and CDR2 is YFSETQ. CDR3 size: 14 residues. The V and J ends lost 6 bases and 5 bases, in that order; junction bases with no gene match: 9.

This clone has just one count. The chain links TRBV9 to TRBJ2-1, with 7 bases identical to TRBD1. The CDR3 has 14 residues. V trimming: 4 bases; J trimming: 8 bases; junction bases outside the gene matches: 9. Germline-derived CDR1 and CDR2 are SGDLS and YYNGEE. For the CDR3, the DNA is TGTGCCAGCAGCATCTCCGGGACAGTGGATGAGCAGTTCTTC. It codes for CASSISGTVDEQFF. The full variable domain, its missing parts supplied by reference TRBV9 and TRBJ2-1, is DSGVTQTPKHLITATGQRVTLRCSPRSGDLSVYWYQQSLDQGLQFLIQYYNGEERAKGNILERFSAQQFPDLHSELNLSSLELGDSALYFCASSISGTVDEQFFGPGTRLTVL.

The rearrangement uses TRBV15 and TRBJ2-3; TRBD2 aligns across 7 bases. The V and J ends lost 5 bases and 2 bases, in that order; junction bases with no gene match: 10. Germline V gene lookup returns CDR1 LNHNV and CDR2 YYDKDF (reference sequence). The CDR3 spans 16 residues. The CDR3 bases are TGTGCCACCAGCTCCCCGGCGGGGGACCCCACAGATACGCAGTATTTT. It translates to CATSSPAGDPTDTQYF.

The chain uses TRBV10-3 and TRBJ2-7, with 7 bases identical to TRBD1. V lost 5 bases to trimming and J lost 6 bases; unmatched junction nucleotides: 10. From germline, CDR1 is ENHRY and CDR2 SYGVKD. This CDR3 comprises 14 residues. This chain's CDR3 is CAISRRQGLGEQYF. In nucleotides, the CDR3 is TGTGCCATCAGTAGAAGACAGGGCCTAGGCGAGCAGTACTTC.

This clone was found once. The gene calls are TRBV6-1 and TRBJ2-1, with 8 bases matching TRBD1. The junction had 4 bases not matched to a gene; V was cut back by 5 bases and J by 1 base. This CDR3 region has 15 residues. From germline, CDR1 is MNHNS and CDR2 SASEGT. CDR3 DNA sequence: TGTGCCAGCAGTCCTTGGACAGGGTCCTACAATGAGCAGTTCTTC. This gives the protein CASSPWTGSYNEQFF.

A single count supports this clone. This rearrangement joins TRBV27 to TRBJ2-1, with D possibly being TRBD2 (5 bases). This CDR3 has 13 residues. Trimming removed 3 bases from V and 5 bases from J, with 8 bases in between. The V gene's germline CDR1 is MNHEY and CDR2 SMNVEV (reference sequence). The CDR3 region has the DNA TGTGCCAGCAGTTTGGTCGGGGACAATGAGCAGTTCTTC. It codes for CASSLVGDNEQFF.

CDR3 DNA: TGTGCCAGTAGCGGGGTGGGAGATCAGCCCCAGCATTTT. Amino acid sequence: CASSGVGDQPQHF. This sequence joins TRBV19 and TRBJ1-5, with D unclear. CDR1 is LNHDA and CDR2 is SQIVND in the germline V gene (reference sequence). V lost 6 bases and J lost 5, with 11 bases in between. The CDR3 loop spans 13 amino acids.

The rearrangement uses TRBV5-6 and TRBJ2-7; D may be TRBD2 (6 bases). Trimming left V 2 bases short and J 7 bases short, with 16 bases between. CDR3 length: 14 residues. CDR1 is SGHDT, CDR2 YYEEEE, per germline. The CDR3 DNA reads TGTGCCAGCAGCTTCCTGAGCGGGCGTGGGGAGCAGTACTTC. Translation gives CASSFLSGRGEQYF.

The chain is built from TRBV5-6 and TRBJ2-7; 9 positions agree with TRBD2. Trimming took 1 base from V and 6 from J; bases not matched to a gene: 5. The CDR3 is made up of 14 amino acids. Germline values: CDR1 SGHDT, CDR2 YYEEEE. The CDR3 region is CASSLQLAGSEQYF. In nucleotides, the CDR3 is TGTGCCAGCAGCTTGCAGCTAGCGGGGAGCGAGCAGTACTTC. Looking up the rest from reference TRBV5-6 and TRBJ2-7 gives the full variable domain: DAGVTQSPTHLIKTRGQQVTLRCSPKSGHDTVSWYQQALGQGPQFIFQYYEEEERQRGNFPDRFSGHQFPNYSSELNVNALLLGDSALYLCASSLQLAGSEQYFGPGTRLTVT.

V and J are TRBV5-1 and TRBJ2-1; 16 bases are shared with TRBD2. V was pared by 4 bases and J by 10 bases, with 14 bases of the junction left unmatched. The germline gives CDR1 SGHRS, CDR2 YFSETQ. The CDR3 contains 18 residues. CDR3 sequence: CASSLGTSGRGRNREQFF. The CDR3 DNA sequence: TGCGCCAGCAGCCTGGGGACTAGCGGGAGGGGCAGGAACAGAGAGCAGTTCTTC.

The chain employs TRBV11-1 and TRBJ2-7; D is unresolved. Germline assignment: CDR1 SGHAT and CDR2 FQDESV (reference sequence). The CDR3 consists of 14 residues. Between the trimmed V and J ends, which lost 2 bases and 1 base, there was a span of 9 bases. The CDR3 DNA is TGTGCCAGCAGCTTATTCAGAAGATCCTACGAGCAGTACTTC. Its protein product is CASSLFRRSYEQYF.

The rearrangement uses TRBV28 and TRBJ2-7; 11 bases fit TRBD2. The junction had 7 bases not matched to a gene; V was cut back by 6 bases and J by 6 bases. The CDR3 covers 14 residues. Germline CDR1 reads MDHEN; CDR2 reads SYDVKM. CDR3 loop: CASSRTGTSGEQYF. The CDR3 nucleotides are TGTGCCAGCAGCCGAACCGGGACTAGCGGCGAGCAGTACTTC.

CDR3 DNA: TGTGCCAGCAGCCAGGACGGGGGTTTCACAGATACGCAGTATTTT. Its protein is CASSQDGGFTDTQYF. V usage is TRBV27 and J usage is TRBJ2-3, with D perhaps matching TRBD2 (6 bases). V was shortened by 6 bases and J by 2 bases, with 15 bases between the two germline ends. The germline V gene has CDR1 MNHEY and CDR2 SMNVEV (reference sequence). The CDR3 is 15 amino acids.

This chain uses TRBV11-2 with TRBJ2-5; the match to TRBD1 covers 7 bases. The CDR3 consists of 14 residues. Germline CDR1 is SGHAT and CDR2 is FQNNGV. V lost 4 bases and J lost 4; bases outside the gene matches: 6. Written as DNA, the CDR3 is TGTGCCAGCAGCTACAGGGGTGTCGGAGAGACCCAGTACTTC. Translated, it gives CASSYRGVGETQYF.

The chain combines TRBV19 with TRBJ1-3; TRBD1 is a possible D gene (6 bases). Germline V CDR1 and CDR2: LNHDA, SQIVND (reference sequence). The CDR3 loop spans 13 amino acids. With 7 bases removed from V and 5 bases from J, the gap between germline ends came to 12 bases. Here the CDR3 reads CASIGDIRNTIYF. CDR3 DNA: TGTGCCAGTATTGGGGACATCCGAAACACCATATATTTT.

The chain recombines TRBV7-6 with TRBJ2-1; 7 nucleotides line up with TRBD2. With V trimmed by 4 bases and J by 5 bases, 8 bases remained unmatched. This CDR3 region has 15 residues. Germline V lookup: CDR1 SGHVS, CDR2 FNYEAQ. CDR3 DNA sequence: TGTGCCAGCAGCTACCAAGTGGGACTAAACAATGAGCAGTTCTTC. This codes for CASSYQVGLNNEQFF.

This clone has only a few counts. The chain is built from TRBV5-5 and TRBJ2-6; TRBD1 agrees at 8 bases. Germline loops: CDR1 SGHKS, CDR2 YYEKEE (reference sequence). V was clipped by 7 bases and J by 2 bases; unmatched bases: 8. The CDR3 contains 16 residues. CDR3 in amino acids: CASSPGGAAGANVLTF. The DNA of the CDR3 is TGTGCCAGCTCCCCAGGGGGCGCAGCTGGGGCCAACGTCCTGACTTTC.

V usage is TRBV27 and J usage is TRBJ2-5, with TRBD1 as a possible D gene (5 bases). CDR3 size: 15 residues. In germline, CDR1 is MNHEY, CDR2 SMNVEV (reference sequence). V was shortened by 0 bases and J by 8 bases, with 16 bases between the two germline ends. The CDR3 DNA follows: TGTGCCAGCAGTTTATCGGCAGGGATGAAAATAACCCAGTACTTC. It translates to CASSLSAGMKITQYF.

This rearrangement joins TRBV11-2 to TRBJ2-7, with TRBD1 identical over 7 bases. The V gene's germline CDR1 is SGHAT and CDR2 FQNNGV. Germline trimming cut 0 bases from V and 3 bases from J; bases unmatched to any gene: 5. This CDR3 is 15 amino acids long. DNA for the CDR3: TGTGCCAGCAGCTTAGACAGGGGGAGTTTCTACGAGCAGTACTTC. This encodes CASSLDRGSFYEQYF.

The chain recombines TRBV2 with TRBJ1-2; 9 nucleotides agree with TRBD1. The CDR3 loop spans 15 amino acids. Per the germline V gene, CDR1 is SNHLY and CDR2 is FYNNEI. V shed 6 bases, J shed 9 bases, and the junction held 14 bases outside the gene matches. As DNA, the CDR3 is TGTGCCAGCAGAGGTCTACGGACAGGGGATAGAAGCTACACCTTC. Its translation: CASRGLRTGDRSYTF.

The chain has TRBV9 and TRBJ2-7, with TRBD1 as a possible D gene (6 bases). The CDR3 has 12 amino acids. The V gene lost 3 bases and the J gene lost 5 bases, with 9 bases spanning the gap. CDR1 and CDR2 from the germline V gene are SGDLS and YYNGEE. CDR3 DNA: TGTGCCAGCAGCGCCAGGGGCAACGAGCAGTACTTC. Translation gives CASSARGNEQYF.

In its sample, this clone was seen once. The V and J genes are TRBV30 and TRBJ1-2, with 8 nucleotides matching TRBD1. The CDR3 has 11 residues. Looked up from germline, CDR1 is GTSNPN and CDR2 is SVGIG (reference sequence). Trimming at V came to 8 bases and at J to 8 bases, leaving 7 bases not matched to a gene. The CDR3 DNA is TGTGCCGACAAGACAGGGGTCGGCTACACCTTC. As protein: CADKTGVGYTF.

This chain connects TRBV27 to TRBJ2-1; D might be TRBD1 (6 bases). Germline V lookup: CDR1 MNHEY, CDR2 SMNVEV (reference sequence). The CDR3 is 13 amino acids. V was pared by 5 bases and J by 4 bases, with 9 bases between. CDR3 in DNA: TGTGCCAGCAGTAAACAGGGATACAATGAGCAGTTCTTC. Translation gives CASSKQGYNEQFF.